This T cell receptor beta chain was retrieved from a study of blood T cells in healthy people across ages. The CDR3 runs to 8 residues. Then a second PCR, running about 7 to 11 cycles, was carried out with a sample-barcoded 5' primer and a J-beta primer mix. Every single cDNA molecule received a tag from a template-switch adaptor with 12 random nucleotides. Using its own MiXCR run on the 5' RACE reads, TCRdb lists one record per CDR3 protein. The sample carries over 1.5 million distinct CDR3 sequences, around 50% recorded once. The chain recombines TRBV12-3 or TRBV12-4 with TRBJ2-5; D remains ambiguous. The sequence was collected from a woman in her forties in good health. Sequencing used blood. DNA for the CDR3: TGTGGAAAAGAGACCCAGTACTTC. Protein sequence: CGKETQYF.